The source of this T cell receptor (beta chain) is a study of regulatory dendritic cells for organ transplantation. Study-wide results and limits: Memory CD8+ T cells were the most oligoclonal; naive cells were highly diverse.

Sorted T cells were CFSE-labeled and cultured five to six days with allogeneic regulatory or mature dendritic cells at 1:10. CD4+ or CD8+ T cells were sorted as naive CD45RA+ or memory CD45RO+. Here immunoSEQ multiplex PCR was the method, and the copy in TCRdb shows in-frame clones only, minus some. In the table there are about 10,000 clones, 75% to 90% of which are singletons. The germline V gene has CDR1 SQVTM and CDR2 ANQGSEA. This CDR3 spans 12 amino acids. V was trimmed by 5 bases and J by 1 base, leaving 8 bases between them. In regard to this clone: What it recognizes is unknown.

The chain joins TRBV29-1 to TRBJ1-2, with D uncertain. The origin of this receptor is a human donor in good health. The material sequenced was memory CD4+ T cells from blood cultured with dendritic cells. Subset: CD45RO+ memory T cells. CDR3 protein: CSVQVYNYGYTF. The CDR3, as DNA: TGCAGCGTTCAAGTCTATAACTATGGCTACACCTTC.